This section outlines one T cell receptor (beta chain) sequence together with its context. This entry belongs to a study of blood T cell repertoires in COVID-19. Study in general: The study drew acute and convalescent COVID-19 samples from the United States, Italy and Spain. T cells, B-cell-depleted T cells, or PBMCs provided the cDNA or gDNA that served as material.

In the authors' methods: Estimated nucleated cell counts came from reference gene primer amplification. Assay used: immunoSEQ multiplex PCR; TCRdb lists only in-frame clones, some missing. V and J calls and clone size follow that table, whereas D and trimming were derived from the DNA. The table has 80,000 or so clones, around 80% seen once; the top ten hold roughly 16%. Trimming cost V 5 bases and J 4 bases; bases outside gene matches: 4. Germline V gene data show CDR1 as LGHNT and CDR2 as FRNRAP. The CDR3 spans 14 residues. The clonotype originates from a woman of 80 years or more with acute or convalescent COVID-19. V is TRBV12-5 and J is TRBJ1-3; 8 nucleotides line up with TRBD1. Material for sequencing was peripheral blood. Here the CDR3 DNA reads TGTGCTAGTGGTAGGACAGGGACCGGAAACACCATATATTTT. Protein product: CASGRTGTGNTIYF.